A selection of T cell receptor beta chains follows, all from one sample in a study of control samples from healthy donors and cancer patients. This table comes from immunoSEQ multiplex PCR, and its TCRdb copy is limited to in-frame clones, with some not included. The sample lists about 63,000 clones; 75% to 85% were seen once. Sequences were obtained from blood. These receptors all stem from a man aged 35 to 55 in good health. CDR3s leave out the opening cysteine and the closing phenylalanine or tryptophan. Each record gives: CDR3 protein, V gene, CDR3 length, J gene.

CDR3 protein: ASSILRDRARYSNQPQH; V gene: TRBV19; CDR3 length: 17; J gene: TRBJ1-5
CDR3 protein: ASNPTGGVNEQY; V gene: TRBV9; CDR3 length: 12; J gene: TRBJ2-7
CDR3 protein: ASSQALRVRETQY; V gene: TRBV4-3; CDR3 length: 13; J gene: TRBJ2-5
CDR3 protein: ASSLDRWKETQY; V gene: TRBV7-8; CDR3 length: 12; J gene: TRBJ2-5
CDR3 protein: ASSRRQDSYGYT; V gene: TRBV18; CDR3 length: 12; J gene: TRBJ1-2
CDR3 protein: ATSDPTGQTQETQY; V gene: TRBV24-1; CDR3 length: 14; J gene: TRBJ2-5
CDR3 protein: ASSPYRDPSGNTIY; V gene: TRBV18; CDR3 length: 14; J gene: TRBJ1-3
CDR3 protein: ASSPRQSPNTGELF; V gene: TRBV7-8; CDR3 length: 14; J gene: TRBJ2-2
CDR3 protein: ASSPIRQGAFGELF; V gene: TRBV18; CDR3 length: 14; J gene: TRBJ2-2
CDR3 protein: ASSYVGGGSSYEQY; V gene: TRBV6-5; CDR3 length: 14; J gene: TRBJ2-7
CDR3 protein: ASSPGTGNQPQH; V gene: TRBV6-2/TRBV6-3; CDR3 length: 12; J gene: TRBJ1-5
CDR3 protein: ASSQDRQQTQY; V gene: TRBV14; CDR3 length: 11; J gene: TRBJ2-5
CDR3 protein: ASSLAGTGAITTYNEQF; V gene: TRBV5-5; CDR3 length: 17; J gene: TRBJ2-1
CDR3 protein: ASSLPRNYGYT; V gene: TRBV12-3/TRBV12-4; CDR3 length: 11; J gene: TRBJ1-2
CDR3 protein: ASSRRTGFYEQY; V gene: TRBV2; CDR3 length: 12; J gene: TRBJ2-7
CDR3 protein: ASRPRTSGRHNEQF; V gene: TRBV10-2; CDR3 length: 14; J gene: TRBJ2-1
CDR3 protein: ASSFPGQGAGELF; V gene: TRBV7-3; CDR3 length: 13; J gene: TRBJ2-2
CDR3 protein: ASSVGTGSFTDTQY; V gene: TRBV9; CDR3 length: 14; J gene: TRBJ2-3
CDR3 protein: ASSNRGSNTEAF; V gene: TRBV11-2; CDR3 length: 12; J gene: TRBJ1-1
CDR3 protein: ASSAGRNYGYT; V gene: TRBV7-9; CDR3 length: 11; J gene: TRBJ1-2
CDR3 protein: ASSLFAPGRSPTGELF; V gene: TRBV5-1; CDR3 length: 16; J gene: TRBJ2-2
CDR3 protein: ASSQGAYNEQF; V gene: TRBV4-2; CDR3 length: 11; J gene: TRBJ2-1
CDR3 protein: SVRQAKSYEQY; V gene: TRBV29-1; CDR3 length: 11; J gene: TRBJ2-7
CDR3 protein: ASSYSKQGARKQY; V gene: TRBV6-2/TRBV6-3; CDR3 length: 13; J gene: TRBJ2-7
CDR3 protein: ASSLVAGNSGNTIY; V gene: TRBV7-2; CDR3 length: 14; J gene: TRBJ1-3
CDR3 protein: ASSPGGQGSSYNEQF; V gene: TRBV21-1; CDR3 length: 15; J gene: TRBJ2-1
CDR3 protein: ASSVGLPSSYEQY; V gene: TRBV5-1; CDR3 length: 13; J gene: TRBJ2-7
CDR3 protein: ASSLTGSDTEAF; V gene: TRBV7-8; CDR3 length: 12; J gene: TRBJ1-1
CDR3 protein: ASSLPGYGYT; V gene: TRBV27; CDR3 length: 10; J gene: TRBJ1-2
CDR3 protein: ATSSGGYSNQPQH; V gene: TRBV15; CDR3 length: 13; J gene: TRBJ1-5
CDR3 protein: ASSPGGSGEKLF; V gene: TRBV27; CDR3 length: 12; J gene: TRBJ1-4
CDR3 protein: ASSWRIGQNQETQY; V gene: TRBV7-9; CDR3 length: 14; J gene: TRBJ2-5
CDR3 protein: ASSLEPGQGHNSPLH; V gene: TRBV7-2; CDR3 length: 15; J gene: TRBJ1-6
CDR3 protein: ASSSNRGNTEAF; V gene: TRBV7-2; CDR3 length: 12; J gene: TRBJ1-1
CDR3 protein: ASSILPGQSNQPQH; V gene: TRBV19; CDR3 length: 14; J gene: TRBJ1-5
CDR3 protein: ASSSPGAGSGANVLT; V gene: TRBV21-1; CDR3 length: 15; J gene: TRBJ2-6
CDR3 protein: ATSRDRQAANEKLF; V gene: TRBV15; CDR3 length: 14; J gene: TRBJ1-4
CDR3 protein: AWSVRTQIYEQY; V gene: TRBV30; CDR3 length: 12; J gene: TRBJ2-7
CDR3 protein: ASSLNEGTTDTQY; V gene: TRBV18; CDR3 length: 13; J gene: TRBJ2-3
CDR3 protein: ASSSSGETQY; V gene: TRBV7-3; CDR3 length: 10; J gene: TRBJ2-5
CDR3 protein: ATSDWDRGRGTYGYT; V gene: TRBV24-1; CDR3 length: 15; J gene: TRBJ1-2
CDR3 protein: ASSVGARSYEQF; V gene: TRBV9; CDR3 length: 12; J gene: TRBJ2-1
CDR3 protein: ASSADNQPQH; V gene: TRBV9; CDR3 length: 10; J gene: TRBJ1-5
CDR3 protein: ATSGAGTGKGYEQY; V gene: TRBV24-1; CDR3 length: 14; J gene: TRBJ2-7
CDR3 protein: ASSLWGNKETQY; V gene: TRBV7-2; CDR3 length: 12; J gene: TRBJ2-5
CDR3 protein: ASSDPTSGVYEQY; V gene: TRBV6-1; CDR3 length: 13; J gene: TRBJ2-7
CDR3 protein: ASSPGQGANTEAF; V gene: TRBV18; CDR3 length: 13; J gene: TRBJ1-1
CDR3 protein: ASRLAGRPNEQF; V gene: TRBV19; CDR3 length: 12; J gene: TRBJ2-1
CDR3 protein: ASSLGGVYEQY; V gene: TRBV5-6; CDR3 length: 11; J gene: TRBJ2-7
CDR3 protein: ASSEESGGLGYT; V gene: TRBV2; CDR3 length: 12; J gene: TRBJ1-2
CDR3 protein: ASSSTGAQTQY; V gene: TRBV28; CDR3 length: 11; J gene: TRBJ2-5
CDR3 protein: AWRIDNNEQF; V gene: TRBV30; CDR3 length: 10; J gene: TRBJ2-1
CDR3 protein: ASSIAGHRSGNTIY; V gene: TRBV19; CDR3 length: 14; J gene: TRBJ1-3
CDR3 protein: ASSLVTGLPSGANVLT; V gene: TRBV5-6; CDR3 length: 16; J gene: TRBJ2-6
CDR3 protein: ASSRSRLLSGTDTQY; V gene: TRBV4-1; CDR3 length: 15; J gene: TRBJ2-3